This T cell receptor beta chain is drawn from a study of immune heterogeneity within non-small cell lung tumors. Study context: Histology included 4 squamous cell carcinomas, around nine non-squamous carcinomas and 1 unspecified tumor.

Germline V CDR1 and CDR2: LNHDA, SQIVND (reference sequence). V was pared by 5 bases and J by 2 bases, with 23 bases between. CDR3 length: 18 residues. In a multiplex PCR, 32 V and 13 J primers amplified TCR beta CDR3. TCRdb independently ran MiXCR on the multiplex PCR reads; one entry per CDR3 protein. The repertoire includes 5,000 to 6,500 distinct CDR3 sequences, roughly 22% of them detected once, and roughly 17% sits in the top ten. The starting template was genomic DNA from bulk tumor, around 660 ng per sample. Several far-apart biopsies were taken per primary tumor during surgery. Curative surgery was performed on patients who had untreated, newly diagnosed non-small cell lung cancer. Relative to its sample, this clonotype is medium-sized.

Sequenced: lung tumor tissue. The J gene is TRBJ2-3, the V gene TRBV19; D could derive from TRBD1 or TRBD2 (6 bases each). This TCR was sampled from a man between 60 and 70 years old with non-small cell lung cancer. The CDR3 protein is CASSQHAGSRGNTDTQYF. The DNA for the CDR3 is TGTGCCAGTAGTCAACATGCGGGGAGCAGGGGTAACACAGATACGCAGTATTTT.